Here is one T cell receptor beta chain with its context. Antigen: not known. This entry is derived from a study of vaccination and CD4 T cells after COVID-19. About the study: Diagnosis preceded the drawing of post-COVID samples by a median 101 days (range 35 to 161). The stimulating agents, overlapping spike peptides, came from SARS-CoV-2, HCoV-NL63, HCoV-OC43 and HCoV-229E.

Treatment: approximately nine-day PBMC culture with coronavirus spike peptide pools or control peptides (ViraFEST assay). About 1.9 million PBMCs went into each well for culture with about 9.5 IU/ml IL-2 and around 10 ug/ml peptide pools. The length of the CDR3 is 17 residues. V was pared by 5 bases and J by 0 bases, with 18 bases between. Germline assignment: CDR1 SGHNT and CDR2 YENEEA. Sequencing of DNA taken from cultured CD4+ T cells relied on the Oncomine TCR Beta short-read assay. After culture, CD4+ T cells served as the source for genomic DNA extraction. Each CDR3 protein gets one entry after TCRdb re-called the PCR reads with MiXCR. Of more than 15,000 distinct CDR3 sequences in the sample, 31% were seen once.

Sample: cultured CD4+ T cells from blood. V is TRBV11-3 and J is TRBJ2-3; D is unclear. The sequence derives from a human donor with COVID-19. CDR3 amino acids: CASSPMVARVSTDTQYF. The CDR3 DNA reads as TGTGCCAGCAGCCCCATGGTGGCTAGGGTAAGCACAGATACGCAGTATTTT.